Presented here are 18 T cell receptor beta chains from one specimen sequenced in a study of blood T cell repertoires in COVID-19. Using immunoSEQ multiplex PCR, the repertoire was profiled, and TCRdb retains in-frame clones only, with some absent. This sample has about 500,000 clones, with about 88% found just once. Material for sequencing was peripheral blood. These receptors were obtained from a man aged 18 to 30 with COVID-19, enrolled during active disease.

V usage is TRBV4-2 and J usage is TRBJ2-7; 8 bases are shared with TRBD2. The germline CDR1 and CDR2 sequences are LGHNA and YNFKEQ. V shed 1 base and J 5 bases; nucleotides not matched to a gene: 10. The length of the CDR3 is 16 residues. CDR3 in DNA: TGTGCCAGCAGCCAAGCCAGCGGGAGAGCGTCCCACGAGCAGTACTTC. Its translation: CASSQASGRASHEQYF.

The chain has TRBV3-1 (or the pseudogene TRBV3-2) and TRBJ1-5, with 7 bases fitting TRBD1. CDR3 size: 14 residues. Per germline, CDR1 LGHDT and CDR2 YNNKEL (reference sequence). V lost 3 bases to trimming and J lost 6 bases; unmatched junction nucleotides: 5. CDR3 in amino acids: CASSQSQGSQPQHF. The CDR3 bases are TGTGCCAGCAGCCAGTCACAGGGGAGTCAGCCCCAGCATTTT.

The chain uses TRBV12-3 or TRBV12-4 and TRBJ2-3; weak D call: TRBD2 (5 bases). The CDR3 runs to 11 residues. V was cut by 8 bases and J by 9 bases, with 12 bases left in between. CDR3 sequence: CASLDYATQYF. CDR3 bases: TGTGCCAGCCTCGACTATGCGACGCAGTATTTT.

This clone was seen more than once but under ten times. The rearrangement uses TRBV27 and TRBJ2-7, with a tentative D call TRBD2 (5 bases). CDR3 size: 13 residues. The germline gives CDR1 MNHEY, CDR2 SMNVEV (reference sequence). Trimming removed 6 bases from V and 3 bases from J, with 12 bases in between. In DNA, the CDR3 is TGTGCCAGCAGCCCCAGAGCGGACTACGAGCAGTACTTC. It translates to CASSPRADYEQYF.

This clone was counted once. The chain carries TRBV18 and TRBJ2-7; 11 bases fit TRBD1. This CDR3 is 15 amino acids long. Trimming took 5 bases from V and 7 from J; bases not matched to a gene: 10. Germline values: CDR1 KGHSH, CDR2 LQKENI. The CDR3 nucleotides are TGTGCCAGCTCATCTGGACAGGGGGCCCCAGGGGAGCAGTACTTC. It codes for CASSSGQGAPGEQYF.

The chain couples TRBV18 to TRBJ2-1; 9 bases are shared with TRBD2. The CDR3 has 14 amino acids. CDR1 and CDR2 from the germline V gene are KGHSH and LQKENI. V lost 3 bases and J lost 10; bases outside the gene matches: 7. CDR3 protein: CASSPGGRAGEQFF. CDR3 sequence (DNA): TGTGCCAGCTCACCGGGCGGGAGGGCCGGAGAGCAGTTCTTC.

This rearrangement joins TRBV7-9 to TRBJ2-1, with 8 bases fitting TRBD2. V was pared by 7 bases and J by 6 bases, with 11 bases of the junction left unmatched. This CDR3 spans 15 amino acids. Germline loops: CDR1 SEHNR, CDR2 FQNEAQ (reference sequence). CDR3 sequence: CASTQGLVFPNEQFF. The CDR3, as DNA: TGTGCCAGCACCCAGGGACTAGTTTTCCCCAATGAGCAGTTCTTC.

The chain joins TRBV19 to TRBJ2-2; D is unclear. CDR3 length equals 11 residues. Deletions cut 10 bases from V and 6 bases from J, with 9 bases between. The germline CDR1 and CDR2 sequences are LNHDA and SQIVND (reference sequence). The CDR3 sequence is CATTVAGELFF. CDR3 DNA sequence: TGTGCCACCACGGTCGCCGGGGAGCTGTTTTTT. Full variable domain (outside the CDR3, taken from reference TRBV19 and TRBJ2-2): DGGITQSPKYLFRKEGQNVTLSCEQNLNHDAMYWYRQDPGQGLRLIYYSQIVNDFQKGDIAEGYSVSREKKESFPLTVTSAQKNPTAFYLCATTVAGELFFGEGSRLTVL.

This chain connects TRBV2 to TRBJ2-2; TRBD1 aligns across 7 bases. Losses at the gene ends were 7 bases for V and 5 bases for J; bases not matched to a gene: 4. The germline V gene has CDR1 SNHLY and CDR2 FYNNEI. The CDR3 covers 13 residues. CDR3 region: CASNQGETGELFF. CDR3 sequence (DNA): TGTGCCAGCAATCAGGGGGAAACCGGGGAGCTGTTTTTT.

The gene calls are TRBV18 and TRBJ2-7, with 8 bases aligning to TRBD2. The trim removed 5 bases at V and 3 bases at J, leaving 12 bases unmatched. CDR1 KGHSH and CDR2 LQKENI come from the germline V gene. CDR3 length: 16 residues. The CDR3 loop is CASSTTGTRPFYEQYF. CDR3 coding DNA: TGTGCCAGCTCAACCACCGGGACTAGGCCTTTCTACGAGCAGTACTTC. The variable domain in full, with the rest retrieved from reference TRBV18 and TRBJ2-7, is NAGVMQNPRHLVRRRGQEARLRCSPMKGHSHVYWYRQLPEEGLKFMVYLQKENIIDESGMPKERFSAEFPKEGPSILRIQQVVRGDSAAYFCASSTTGTRPFYEQYFGPGTRLTVT.

This chain links TRBV11-1 with TRBJ2-2; TRBD1 agrees at 7 bases. This CDR3 contains 15 residues. The trim removed 1 base at V and 6 bases at J, leaving 5 bases unmatched. The germline V gene has CDR1 SGHAT and CDR2 FQDESV (reference sequence). Here the CDR3 reads CASSLEGARSGELFF. The CDR3 DNA reads TGTGCCAGCAGCTTAGAGGGGGCTAGGTCCGGGGAGCTGTTTTTT.

The rearrangement links TRBV2 to TRBJ2-1; TRBD2 agrees at 8 bases. The CDR3 runs 16 residues. Losses at the gene ends were 3 bases for V and 5 bases for J; bases not matched to a gene: 9. The germline CDR1 and CDR2 sequences are SNHLY and FYNNEI. The DNA of the CDR3 is TGTGCCAGCAGTGATTGGAGGCTAGCGGGCAACAATGAGCAGTTCTTC. Amino acid sequence: CASSDWRLAGNNEQFF.

V and J are TRBV7-3 and TRBJ2-2; D perhaps matches TRBD2 (5 bases). Trimming took 2 bases from V and 6 from J, leaving 16 bases between them. CDR1 is SGHTA, CDR2 FQGTGA, per germline. The CDR3 loop spans 16 amino acids. CDR3 DNA: TGTGCCAGCAGCTTATCCGGCTCTCTGAGGGCCGGGGAGCTGTTTTTT. As protein: CASSLSGSLRAGELFF.

This clone was counted a single time. The chain carries TRBV7-2 and TRBJ2-7, with 9 bases matching TRBD2. The CDR3 contains 15 residues. With V trimmed by 1 base and J by 6 bases, 7 bases remained unmatched. The germline gives CDR1 SGHTA, CDR2 FQGNSA. The CDR3 DNA reads as TGTGCCAGCAGCTTAGAGGGGACACTAGCGGGCGAGCAGTACTTC. Translated: CASSLEGTLAGEQYF.

This clone appeared a single time. V is TRBV29-1 and J is TRBJ2-5; D is ambiguous. Per germline, CDR1 SQVTM and CDR2 ANQGSEA. The CDR3 loop spans 12 amino acids. Trimming took 6 bases from V and 1 from J, leaving 9 bases between them. The CDR3 DNA reads as TGCAGCGTCTCGACATCCCAAGAGACCCAGTACTTC. Protein product: CSVSTSQETQYF.

V is TRBV5-1 and J is TRBJ2-3; possibly TRBD2 for D (6 bases). The CDR3 has 13 residues. The V gene's germline CDR1 is SGHRS and CDR2 YFSETQ. V gave up 0 bases and J gave up 9 bases, with 11 bases separating them. The CDR3 region is CASSLESRETQYF. The DNA of the CDR3 is TGCGCCAGCAGCTTGGAGTCCCGGGAGACGCAGTATTTT. The full variable domain, with the rest looked up from reference TRBV5-1 and TRBJ2-3, is KAGVTQTPRYLIKTRGQQVTLSCSPISGHRSVSWYQQTPGQGLQFLFEYFSETQRNKGNFPGRFSGRQFSNSRSEMNVSTLELGDSALYLCASSLESRETQYFGPGTRLTVL.

This chain joins TRBV21-1 and TRBJ1-1; TRBD1, the table's D call, lacks a check against the DNA. TRBV21-1 is a pseudogene segment. CDR3 length: 15 amino acids. CDR3 sequence (DNA): TGTGCCAGCAGCAAAGGAGGGGGAAAGAGGACTGAAGCTTTCTTT. Translation gives CASSKGGGKRTEAFF.

About this clone: Additional DNA sequences in this sample encode the identical CDR3. This chain uses TRBV18 with TRBJ2-3, with 11 positions matching TRBD1. V was pared by 1 base and J by 3 bases, with 3 bases of the junction left unmatched. Germline V gene data show CDR1 as KGHSH and CDR2 as LQKENI. The CDR3 is 16 residues long. This chain's CDR3 is CASSPLGQGATDTQYF. CDR3 nucleotides: TGTGCCAGCTCACCACTAGGACAGGGGGCTACAGATACGCAGTATTTT.